These 21 T cell receptor beta chains share one sample of origin, sequenced in a study of T cells in Graves' hyperthyroidism and ophthalmopathy. Researchers took RNA transcripts and amplified the TCR beta CDR3 regions from them. An initial round of RT-PCR targeting the TCR CDR3 relied on the HTBI primer set. In TCRdb, the multiplex PCR reads were re-called with MiXCR into one record per CDR3 protein. There are about 410,000 distinct CDR3 sequences in the sample; roughly 15% occur only once, and less than 15% lies in the top ten. Sequences were obtained from blood. These receptors were obtained from a man aged 18 to 30 with Graves' ophthalmopathy.

The rearrangement joins TRBV7-9 to TRBJ2-7; D possibly corresponds to TRBD2 (5 bases). The CDR3 spans 12 residues. Germline values: CDR1 SEHNR, CDR2 FQNEAQ (reference sequence). V gave up 6 bases and J gave up 4 bases, with 10 bases separating them. CDR3 sequence reads: CASRRPGYEQYF. The CDR3 DNA reads TGTGCCAGCAGACGGCCGGGGTACGAGCAGTACTTC.

This clonotype was seen repeatedly, ten times or more. The chain combines TRBV27 with TRBJ1-1; maybe TRBD1 (5 bases). Germline CDR1 reads MNHEY; CDR2 reads SMNVEV (reference sequence). The CDR3 has 16 residues. The ends were cut back, 8 bases at V and 6 bases at J, with 25 bases in the middle. The CDR3 protein is CASSLFFQGNSAEAFF. The CDR3 nucleotides read TGTGCCAGCTCCCTGTTTTTTCAGGGTAACTCAGCTGAAGCTTTCTTT.

The chain recombines TRBV9 with TRBJ2-1; TRBD1 matches 9 bases. Germline V gene data show CDR1 as SGDLS and CDR2 as YYNGEE. V dropped 0 bases and J dropped 1; count of bases not matched to a gene: 8. The CDR3 extends over 18 amino acids. In DNA form, the CDR3 reads TGTGCCAGCAGCGTAGGGAAAGGGACAGGGTGGTCCTACAATGAGCAGTTCTTC. Translation gives CASSVGKGTGWSYNEQFF.

This clonotype was counted at least ten times. The chain joins TRBV6-1 to TRBJ2-1; possibly TRBD2 for D (5 bases). The CDR3 runs 13 residues. From germline, CDR1 is MNHNS and CDR2 SASEGT. V was shortened by 10 bases and J by 9 bases, with 19 bases between the two germline ends. The CDR3 bases are TGTGCCACCAAAGCGGCGGCCTGGGGTGAGCAGTTCTTC. Its translation is CATKAAAWGEQFF.

Ten or more counts support this clonotype. J is TRBJ2-5 and V is TRBV28; TRBD1 might be the D (6 bases). Trimming shortened V by 5 bases and J by 5 bases, and 15 bases separated the two germline ends. Germline assignment: CDR1 MDHEN and CDR2 SYDVKM. The CDR3 length is 14 residues. Here the CDR3 DNA reads TGTGCCAGCAGTGTACGACAGGAGCGGGAGACCCAGTACTTC. Protein sequence: CASSVRQERETQYF.

The gene calls are TRBV12-3 or TRBV12-4 and TRBJ2-3; tentative D call: TRBD1 (6 bases). The CDR3 runs to 16 residues. Deletions cut 6 bases from V and 2 bases from J, with 18 bases between. The DNA of the CDR3 is TGTGCCAGCAGGCCTCCAGGGGTGGGGGACACAGATACGCAGTATTTT. It is translated as CASRPPGVGDTDTQYF.

Points on this clonotype: A much more abundant neighbour one base away suggests this may be a read error. The chain couples TRBV7-9 to TRBJ2-1, with D perhaps TRBD1 or TRBD2 (6 bases each). Germline lookup yields CDR1 SEHNR and CDR2 FQNEAQ (reference sequence). CDR3 length: 17 residues. The chain's CDR3 is CASSEPTGGRSYDEQFF. CDR3 DNA: TGTGCCAGCAGCGAACCAACCGGGGGCAGGTCCTACGATGAGCAGTTCTTC.

This clonotype was recorded a few times. This could be a read error, since a much larger clone is one nucleotide away. The rearrangement links TRBV2 to TRBJ1-1; D is undetermined. This CDR3 is built from 13 residues. Germline values: CDR1 SNHLY, CDR2 FYNNEI. The chain's CDR3 is CTSRPQVGTEAFF. As DNA, the CDR3 is TGTACCAGCAGACCCCAGGTCGGCACTGAAGCTTTCTTT. The whole variable domain, remainder taken from reference TRBV2 and TRBJ1-1, is EPEVTQTPSHQVTQMGQEVILRCVPISNHLYFYWYRQILGQKVEFLVSFYNNEISEKSEIFDDQFSVERPDGSNFTLKIRSTKLEDSAMYFCTSRPQVGTEAFFGQGTRLTVV.

There are many counts of this clonotype. The chain has TRBV12-3 or TRBV12-4 and TRBJ2-1; D might be TRBD2 (6 bases). The CDR3 has 13 amino acids. V was clipped by 4 bases and J by 4 bases, with 8 bases between them. For the CDR3, the DNA is TGTGCCAGCAGTTCAGGGAGGTACAATGAGCAGTTCTTC. This codes for CASSSGRYNEQFF.

In this sample, this clonotype turned up many times. This sequence joins TRBV7-2 and TRBJ2-1, with 8 positions matching TRBD2. The CDR3 contains 15 residues. Germline-derived CDR1 and CDR2 are SGHTA and FQGNSA. V lost 1 base to trimming and J lost 6 bases; unmatched junction nucleotides: 5. The CDR3 region is CASSLVERGTNEQFF. The CDR3 region has the DNA TGTGCCAGCAGCTTAGTAGAGCGGGGGACCAATGAGCAGTTCTTC. The complete variable domain, with remaining parts taken from reference TRBV7-2 and TRBJ2-1, reads GAGVSQSPSNKVTEKGKDVELRCDPISGHTALYWYRQSLGQGLEFLIYFQGNSAPDKSGLPSDRFSAERTGGSVSTLTIQRTQQEDSAVYLCASSLVERGTNEQFFGPGTRLTVL.

This clonotype was counted between two and nine times. The CDR3 sequence: CASSFRGLAGVQQYF. The CDR3 nucleotides are TGTGCCAGCAGTTTCCGGGGACTAGCGGGAGTCCAGCAGTACTTC. The J gene is TRBJ2-7, the V gene TRBV6-2 or TRBV6-3; 14 bases line up with TRBD2. The CDR3 has 15 residues. With 4 bases clipped from V and 8 bases from J, the junction kept 7 bases outside the gene matches. Per the germline V gene, CDR1 is MNHEY and CDR2 is SVGEGT.

This clonotype came up many times. The V and J genes are TRBV6-1 and TRBJ2-5, with 7 bases aligning to TRBD2. V trimming: 6 bases; J trimming: 5 bases; junction bases outside the gene matches: 9. Germline-derived CDR1 and CDR2 are MNHNS and SASEGT. This CDR3 is 14 amino acids long. The CDR3 region has the DNA TGTGCCAGCAGAGTGACTAGCCCCCCCGAGACCCAGTACTTC. This codes for CASRVTSPPETQYF.

The chain couples TRBV5-1 to TRBJ2-2; 10 positions match TRBD1. The CDR3 totals 16 residues. Germline V lookup: CDR1 SGHRS, CDR2 YFSETQ. Trimming took 3 bases from V and 6 from J; bases not matched to a gene: 8. The CDR3 sequence: CASSYWTGGRAGELFF. The CDR3 DNA reads as TGCGCCAGCAGCTACTGGACAGGGGGAAGGGCCGGGGAGCTGTTTTTT.

The table lists this clonotype with many counts. The V gene is TRBV12-3 or TRBV12-4, the J gene TRBJ2-1, with D unclear. Trimming took 3 bases from V and 2 from J, leaving 8 bases between them. The CDR3 extends over 14 amino acids. Here the CDR3 DNA reads TGTGCCAGCAGTTTCTCTGGCCCCTACAATGAGCAGTTCTTC. Protein: CASSFSGPYNEQFF.

Many counts were recorded for this clonotype. This rearrangement joins TRBV4-2 to TRBJ2-7; D call uncertain. Germline values: CDR1 LGHNA, CDR2 YNFKEQ. V was pared by 1 base and J by 0 bases, with 10 bases between. The CDR3 consists of 15 residues. In DNA form, the CDR3 reads TGTGCCAGCAGCCAAGGGCCTACCCCCTCCTACGAGCAGTACTTC. It translates to CASSQGPTPSYEQYF.

This clonotype was counted at least ten times. The V call is TRBV3-1, the J call TRBJ1-1; D is ambiguous. This CDR3 has 14 amino acids. V was trimmed by 1 base and J by 2 bases, leaving 8 bases between them. Germline CDR1 and CDR2: LGHDT and YNNKEL (reference sequence). In nucleotides, the CDR3 is TGTGCCAGCAGCCAAGGAAACGAAAACACTGAAGCTTTCTTT. Translated, it gives CASSQGNENTEAFF.

This rearrangement joins TRBV5-6 to TRBJ1-2, with D uncertain. V was clipped by 3 bases and J by 4 bases, with 13 bases between them. Germline CDR1 reads SGHDT; CDR2 reads YYEEEE. There are 14 residues in the CDR3. The CDR3 loop is CASSSWTGAYGYTF. The CDR3 coding sequence is TGTGCCAGCAGCTCCTGGACGGGAGCCTATGGCTACACCTTC.

This clonotype was recorded at least ten times. The chain has TRBV2 and TRBJ2-3; D is unclear. Germline V gene data show CDR1 as SNHLY and CDR2 as FYNNEI. The CDR3 has 18 amino acids. Trimming removed 4 bases from V and 0 bases from J, with 20 bases in between. This CDR3 reads CASSARVDWDPSTDTQYF. The DNA for the CDR3 is TGTGCCAGCAGTGCCCGAGTAGACTGGGATCCTAGCACAGATACGCAGTATTTT.

This clonotype was found a few times. This chain connects TRBV7-9 to TRBJ2-4; TRBD2 agrees at 12 bases. CDR1 and CDR2 from the germline V gene are SEHNR and FQNEAQ (reference sequence). The V segment lost 3 bases and the J segment 6 bases; nucleotides outside the gene matches: 0. The CDR3 loop spans 14 amino acids. CDR3 bases: TGTGCCAGCAGCTTGACTAGCGGGGGAAACATTCAGTACTTC. Its translation: CASSLTSGGNIQYF.

A word on this clonotype: A much larger clonotype is one base distant, so this may be a read error. The rearrangement joins TRBV12-3 or TRBV12-4 to TRBJ2-1; D unresolved. The CDR3 runs 13 residues. CDR3: CAGSLRLFNEQFF. The CDR3 DNA sequence: TGTGCCGGCAGTTTAAGGCTGTTCAATGAGCAGTTCTTC.

This clonotype was picked up many times. The CDR3 sequence is CASSLRTARTDTQYF. The CDR3 DNA reads TGTGCCAGCAGCCTTCGGACAGCCCGCACAGATACGCAGTATTTT. The rearrangement joins TRBV7-2 to TRBJ2-3, with a weak D call TRBD1 (6 bases). Germline assignment: CDR1 SGHTA and CDR2 FQGNSA. The CDR3 runs to 15 residues. V lost 5 bases and J 1 base, leaving 13 bases between the germline ends.